The 26 T cell receptor beta chains in this list originate from one sample, sequenced in a study of human T cells and chemical hapten exposure (dated by TCRdb to the early 2020s). The time point label for this specimen denotes: patch test 1, 2 weeks after DPC sensitization. The sample's treatment or condition, from its label and the paper: therapeutic diphenylcyclopropenone sensitization with weekly scalp DPC. The method was RACE. Sequencing instrument: NextSeq 500. Using fastp at Q25 and MiXCR, TCRdb reprocessed the public reads and kept productive beta chains. For every CDR3 protein sequence, its rows merge into one entry that carries the most common genes and DNA. The sample yields 180,000 or so distinct CDR3 sequences; 14% were counted once. The ten top clones hold 1.5% to 2% of the sample. Specimen: whole blood, collected in connection with sensitization to the hapten diphenylcyclopropenone (DPC). The receptors here all came from a woman aged 25 to 39 with alopecia areata. Some clones in this sample may be carry-over from other donors' samples.

This clonotype was seen a handful of times. This rearrangement joins TRBV6-5 to TRBJ1-1; TRBD1 is a possible D gene (6 bases). The ends were cut back, 2 bases at V and 4 bases at J, with 17 bases in the middle. CDR1 and CDR2 from the germline V gene are MNHEY and SVGAGI. The CDR3 is 16 amino acids. CDR3 DNA: TGTGCCAGCAGTTACCGTCCAGGGGCTAGGGGCACTGAAGCTTTCTTT. Protein product: CASSYRPGARGTEAFF.

This chain connects TRBV6-2 or TRBV6-3 to TRBJ2-3, with D possibly being TRBD1 (6 bases). Germline V gene sequence: CDR1 MNHEY, CDR2 SVGEGT. The V end was cut by 4 bases, the J end by 2 bases, with 28 bases between. This CDR3 region has 20 residues. The CDR3 loop is CASSSIRTAVGADLTDTQYF. In nucleotides, the CDR3 is TGTGCCAGCAGTTCCATTAGGACAGCAGTCGGGGCGGACCTCACAGATACGCAGTATTTT.

V usage is TRBV2 and J usage is TRBJ2-2; tentatively, D is TRBD2 (6 bases). V lost 9 bases and J lost 0, with 11 bases in between. CDR1 SNHLY and CDR2 FYNNEI come from the germline V gene. The CDR3 is 14 residues long. The CDR3 is CARGTATNTGELFF. CDR3 nucleotide sequence: TGTGCCAGAGGGACTGCGACGAACACCGGGGAGCTGTTTTTT.

The V gene is TRBV6-6, the J gene TRBJ1-2; no reliable D call. The germline V and J ends were trimmed by 6 bases and 5 bases, with 10 bases remaining between them. CDR3 length: 12 amino acids. CDR1 is MNHNY, CDR2 SVGAGI, per germline (reference sequence). Written as DNA, the CDR3 is TGTGCCAGCAGATCACTTGTATATGGCTACACCTTC. Encoded protein: CASRSLVYGYTF.

This clonotype showed up just a few times. The rearrangement joins TRBV12-3 or TRBV12-4 to TRBJ1-2, with D unresolved. The ends were cut back, 2 bases at V and 4 bases at J, with 14 bases in the middle. CDR3 length: 15 amino acids. The CDR3 loop is CASSLRRAGPYGYTF. The CDR3 DNA reads TGTGCCAGCAGTTTAAGGAGGGCAGGACCCTATGGCTACACCTTC.

This clonotype was seen ten or more times. The chain joins TRBV7-9 to TRBJ1-2; D is uncertain. The CDR3 loop spans 13 amino acids. The germline V gene has CDR1 SEHNR and CDR2 FQNEAQ (reference sequence). V lost 2 bases, J lost 4 bases, and 8 bases lay in between. The CDR3 sequence is CASSLNSLYGYTF. CDR3 in DNA: TGTGCCAGCAGCTTAAACAGTCTCTATGGCTACACCTTC. Full variable domain (remainder filled in from reference TRBV7-9 and TRBJ1-2): DTGVSQNPRHKITKRGQNVTFRCDPISEHNRLYWYRQTLGQGPEFLTYFQNEAQLEKSRLLSDRFSAERPKGSFSTLEIQRTEQGDSAMYLCASSLNSLYGYTFGSGTRLTVV.

This clonotype showed up just a few times. The chain recombines TRBV12-3 or TRBV12-4 with TRBJ1-2; 11 bases align to TRBD1. The CDR3 runs 15 residues. J lost 6 bases, V lost 5 bases, and 8 bases had no gene match. CDR3 sequence (DNA): TGTGCCAGCAGTCACTCCTGGACAGGGGGCAATGGCTACACCTTC. This encodes CASSHSWTGGNGYTF.

The chain uses TRBV29-1 and TRBJ2-3, with 11 bases fitting TRBD2. CDR1 is SQVTM, CDR2 ANQGSEA, per germline. This CDR3 is built from 14 residues. The V and J ends lost 5 bases and 5 bases, in that order; junction bases with no gene match: 6. CDR3 loop: CSVIAGGPGDTQYF. CDR3 in DNA: TGCAGCGTTATAGCGGGAGGGCCGGGAGATACGCAGTATTTT.

This sequence joins TRBV18 and TRBJ2-2, with TRBD2 matching 12 bases. The germline gives CDR1 KGHSH, CDR2 LQKENI. J gave up 6 bases and V 3 bases, and 11 bases lay outside the gene matches. The CDR3 loop spans 18 amino acids. The CDR3 nucleotides are TGTGCCAGCTCACCTGCGGGACTAGCGGGCGGCTCGGCCGGGGAGCTGTTTTTT. Translating it yields CASSPAGLAGGSAGELFF.

This clonotype was seen many times. CDR3 residues: CASSRDWDTQYF. CDR3 nucleotide sequence: TGCGCCAGCAGCCGGGACTGGGATACGCAGTATTTT. The chain carries TRBV5-1 and TRBJ2-3, with D possibly being TRBD2 (6 bases). Germline assignment: CDR1 SGHRS and CDR2 YFSETQ. V was shortened by 4 bases and J by 6 bases, with 9 bases between the two germline ends. This CDR3 is 12 amino acids long.

This sequence joins TRBV4-2 and TRBJ1-6; D unclear. The CDR3 spans 14 residues. The V gene's germline CDR1 is LGHNA and CDR2 YNFKEQ. V lost 0 bases and J lost 8, with 8 bases in between. CDR3 protein: CASSQDIGDSPLHF. CDR3 sequence (DNA): TGTGCCAGCAGCCAAGATATTGGGGATTCACCCCTCCACTTT.

Worth noting for this clonotype: A much bigger clone sits one base away, suggesting this may be a read error. The rearrangement uses TRBV20-1 and TRBJ2-1; 10 positions agree with TRBD1. V lost 6 bases, J lost 7 bases, and 12 bases stayed unmatched. Germline V gene data show CDR1 as DFQATT and CDR2 as SNEGSKA (reference sequence). This CDR3 is built from 15 residues. The CDR3 loop is CSAPTGGHVGNEQFF. DNA of the CDR3: TGCAGTGCCCCGACAGGGGGCCACGTGGGGAATGAGCAGTTCTTC.

The chain employs TRBV3-1 and TRBJ1-1; the match to TRBD1 covers 7 bases. Trimming removed 0 bases from V and 10 bases from J; junction bases left unmatched: 8. The CDR3 has 14 residues. CDR1 and CDR2 from the germline V gene are LGHDT and YNNKEL (reference sequence). The CDR3, as DNA: TGTGCCAGCAGCCAAGACTGGAGGGCAGGGGGAGCTTTCTTT. Translated: CASSQDWRAGGAFF.

This clonotype was counted between two and nine times. The chain combines TRBV6-1 with TRBJ1-5; TRBD1 might be the D (6 bases). CDR1 is MNHNS and CDR2 is SASEGT in the germline V gene. The ends were cut back, 3 bases at V and 5 bases at J, with 17 bases in the middle. This CDR3 region has 16 residues. As DNA, the CDR3 is TGTGCCAGCAGTGATGGTCTTCGGGGGGCCCATCAGCCCCAGCATTTT. Protein: CASSDGLRGAHQPQHF.

The rearrangement uses TRBV7-8 and TRBJ2-2; no reliable D call. Germline lookup yields CDR1 SGHVS and CDR2 FQNEAQ. V gave up 5 bases and J gave up 1 base, with 11 bases separating them. This CDR3 spans 15 amino acids. CDR3 protein: CASSLPEKNTGELFF. The CDR3 DNA follows: TGTGCCAGCAGCCTACCGGAGAAGAACACCGGGGAGCTGTTTTTT.

V usage is TRBV6-1 and J usage is TRBJ1-5; 7 bases align to TRBD1. With 2 bases clipped from V and 7 bases from J, the junction kept 8 bases outside the gene matches. The germline CDR1 and CDR2 sequences are MNHNS and SASEGT. The CDR3 is made up of 15 amino acids. The CDR3 sequence is CASSERTGVGQPQHF. CDR3 nucleotides: TGTGCCAGCAGTGAACGAACAGGGGTCGGACAGCCCCAGCATTTT.

This CDR3 reads CAAAAWGSSARTDTQYF. In DNA, the CDR3 is TGTGCGGCAGCAGCCTGGGGGTCGAGCGCCCGCACAGATACGCAGTATTTT. The rearrangement joins TRBV7-9 to TRBJ2-3, with D perhaps being TRBD1 or TRBD2 (5 bases each). This CDR3 spans 17 amino acids. The germline V gene has CDR1 SEHNR and CDR2 FQNEAQ (reference sequence).

This clonotype was seen a handful of times. The rearrangement uses TRBV7-9 and TRBJ2-7; D tentatively reads TRBD1 or TRBD2 (5 bases each). V shed 6 bases and J shed 6 bases, with 15 bases lying between them. The CDR3 covers 13 residues. Germline-derived CDR1 and CDR2 are SEHNR and FQNEAQ (reference sequence). In DNA form, the CDR3 reads TGTGCCAGCAGGCGAATTCAGGGACCCGAGCAGTACTTC. It translates to CASRRIQGPEQYF.

This chain links TRBV20-1 with TRBJ2-7, with TRBD1 matching over 9 bases. V trimming: 2 bases; J trimming: 6 bases; junction bases outside the gene matches: 5. Germline loops: CDR1 DFQATT, CDR2 SNEGSKA (reference sequence). This CDR3 region has 13 residues. The CDR3 DNA reads TGCAGTGCTAGAACCGGACAGGGGCGCGAGCAGTACTTC. It is translated as CSARTGQGREQYF.

A word on this clonotype: A read error is possible here, since a much larger clone lies one base away. The chain uses TRBV13 and TRBJ1-6, with a weak D call TRBD1 (6 bases). The CDR3 consists of 18 residues. Germline assignment: CDR1 PRHDT and CDR2 FYEKMQ (reference sequence). CDR3 protein: CANSIRTASSSYNSPLHF. The CDR3 region has the DNA TGTGCCAACAGCATACGGACAGCGTCCAGCTCCTATAATTCACCCCTCCACTTT.

The table lists this clonotype with many counts. CDR3 amino acids: CASSSGEVGIQYF. The CDR3 bases are TGTGCCAGCAGTTCAGGGGAGGTTGGCATTCAGTACTTC. The chain couples TRBV7-2 to TRBJ2-4; D possibly matches TRBD1 or TRBD2 (6 bases each). V was pared by 6 bases and J by 9 bases, with 15 bases between. The CDR3 has 13 amino acids. Germline values: CDR1 SGHTA, CDR2 FQGNSA.

The table lists this clonotype with a few counts. The rearrangement joins TRBV18 to TRBJ1-2; D gene unclear. This CDR3 has 13 residues. V was clipped by 0 bases and J by 6 bases, with 8 bases between them. CDR1 KGHSH and CDR2 LQKENI come from the germline V gene. CDR3 DNA sequence: TGTGCCAGCTCACCACCCCAGAGAGATGGCTACACCTTC. Its protein product is CASSPPQRDGYTF.

The V gene is TRBV6-1, the J gene TRBJ2-2, with 11 bases lining up with TRBD2. In germline, CDR1 is MNHNS, CDR2 SASEGT. The V and J ends lost 7 bases and 4 bases, in that order; junction bases with no gene match: 5. The CDR3 extends over 15 amino acids. The CDR3 loop is CASTVAGGLTGELFF. The CDR3 region has the DNA TGTGCCAGCACCGTAGCGGGGGGGCTCACCGGGGAGCTGTTTTTT.

This chain connects TRBV28 to TRBJ2-3; possible D gene TRBD2, 6 bases. Germline V gives CDR1 MDHEN, CDR2 SYDVKM. There are 14 residues in the CDR3. The germline V and J ends were trimmed by 4 bases and 3 bases, with 11 bases remaining between them. CDR3 DNA: TGTGCCAGCAGTTGGGCGGGGCCGACAGATACGCAGTATTTT. Translating it yields CASSWAGPTDTQYF. Based on the CDR3 plus reference TRBV28 and TRBJ2-3, the full variable domain is DVKVTQSSRYLVKRTGEKVFLECVQDMDHENMFWYRQDPGLGLRLIYFSYDVKMKEKGDIPEGYSVSREKKERFSLILESASTNQTSMYLCASSWAGPTDTQYFGPGTRLTVL.

The V gene is TRBV2, the J gene TRBJ1-5; D gene unclear. There are 16 residues in the CDR3. V was shortened by 6 bases and J by 3 bases, with 18 bases between the two germline ends. The germline CDR1 and CDR2 sequences are SNHLY and FYNNEI. CDR3 sequence: CASSMEIPWANQPQHF. The DNA for the CDR3 is TGTGCCAGCAGCATGGAAATCCCTTGGGCCAATCAGCCCCAGCATTTT.

The J gene is TRBJ2-1, the V gene TRBV21-1; the table calls TRBD1, which could not be checked here. TRBV21-1 has pseudogene status. The CDR3 covers 17 residues. Here the CDR3 reads CASSLYRGASSYNEQFF. The DNA of the CDR3 is TGTGCCAGCAGCCTTTACAGGGGGGCGAGCTCCTACAATGAGCAGTTCTTC.